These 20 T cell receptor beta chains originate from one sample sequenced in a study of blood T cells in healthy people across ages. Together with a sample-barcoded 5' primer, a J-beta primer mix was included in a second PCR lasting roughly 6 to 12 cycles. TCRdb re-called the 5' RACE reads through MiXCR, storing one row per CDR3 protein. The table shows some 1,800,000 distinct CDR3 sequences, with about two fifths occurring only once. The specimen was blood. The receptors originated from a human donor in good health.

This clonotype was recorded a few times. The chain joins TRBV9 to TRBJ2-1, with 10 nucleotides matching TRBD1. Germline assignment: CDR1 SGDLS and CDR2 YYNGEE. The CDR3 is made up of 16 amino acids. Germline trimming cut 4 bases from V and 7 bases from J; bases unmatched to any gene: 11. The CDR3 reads CASSPLTGGISNEQFF. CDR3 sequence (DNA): TGTGCCAGCAGCCCCCTGACAGGGGGCATATCGAATGAGCAGTTCTTC.

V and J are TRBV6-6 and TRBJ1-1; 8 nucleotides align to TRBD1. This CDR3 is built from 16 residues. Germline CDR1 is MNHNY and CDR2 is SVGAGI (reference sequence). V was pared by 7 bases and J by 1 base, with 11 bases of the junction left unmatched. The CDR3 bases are TGTGCCAGCAATAAACCCGGACAGGGACAGAACACTGAAGCTTTCTTT. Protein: CASNKPGQGQNTEAFF.

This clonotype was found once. CDR3 in amino acids: CASSVVDSQADTQYF. CDR3 DNA: TGTGCCAGCAGCGTAGTAGACTCCCAGGCAGATACGCAGTATTTT. The rearrangement links TRBV9 to TRBJ2-3; D remains unclear. The CDR3 has 15 amino acids. Trimming pared 0 bases from V and 4 bases from J, leaving 12 bases between. Per the germline V gene, CDR1 is SGDLS and CDR2 is YYNGEE.

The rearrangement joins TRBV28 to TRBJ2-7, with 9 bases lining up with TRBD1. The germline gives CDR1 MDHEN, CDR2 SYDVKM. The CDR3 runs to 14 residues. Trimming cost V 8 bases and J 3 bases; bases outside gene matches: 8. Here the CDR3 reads CASERDREFYEQYF. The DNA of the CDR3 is TGTGCCAGCGAACGGGACAGGGAGTTCTACGAGCAGTACTTC.

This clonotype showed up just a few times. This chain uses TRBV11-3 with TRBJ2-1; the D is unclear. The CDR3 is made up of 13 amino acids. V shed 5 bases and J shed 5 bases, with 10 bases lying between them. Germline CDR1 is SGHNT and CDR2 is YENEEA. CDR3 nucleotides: TGTGCCAGCAGCCAACGAAACGACAATGAGCAGTTCTTC. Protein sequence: CASSQRNDNEQFF.

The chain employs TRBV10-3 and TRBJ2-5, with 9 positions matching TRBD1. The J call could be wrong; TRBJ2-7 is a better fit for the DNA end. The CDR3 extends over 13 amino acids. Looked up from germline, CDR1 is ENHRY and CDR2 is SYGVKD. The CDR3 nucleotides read TGTGCCATCGGGGACAGGGTACCCTACGAGCAGTACTTC. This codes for CAIGDRVPYEQYF.

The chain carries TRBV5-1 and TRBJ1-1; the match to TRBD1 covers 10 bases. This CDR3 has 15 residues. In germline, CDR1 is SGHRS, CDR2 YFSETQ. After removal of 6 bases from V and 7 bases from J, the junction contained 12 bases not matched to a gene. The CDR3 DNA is TGCGCCAGCACCCGGGACAGGGGAGGGCAGAGTGAAGCTTTCTTT. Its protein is CASTRDRGGQSEAFF.

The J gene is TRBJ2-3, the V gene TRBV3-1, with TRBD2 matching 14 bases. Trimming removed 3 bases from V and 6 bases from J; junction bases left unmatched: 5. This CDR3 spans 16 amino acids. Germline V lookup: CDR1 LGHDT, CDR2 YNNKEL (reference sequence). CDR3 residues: CASSQTSGGAVDTQYF. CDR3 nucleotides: TGTGCCAGCAGCCAGACTAGCGGGGGGGCCGTGGATACGCAGTATTTT.

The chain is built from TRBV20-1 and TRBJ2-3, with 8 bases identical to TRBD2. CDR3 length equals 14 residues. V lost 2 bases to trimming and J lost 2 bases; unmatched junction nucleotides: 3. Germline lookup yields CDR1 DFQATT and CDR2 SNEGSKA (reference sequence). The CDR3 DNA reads TGCAGTGCTAGACGTAGCGGGATCACAGATACGCAGTATTTT. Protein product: CSARRSGITDTQYF.

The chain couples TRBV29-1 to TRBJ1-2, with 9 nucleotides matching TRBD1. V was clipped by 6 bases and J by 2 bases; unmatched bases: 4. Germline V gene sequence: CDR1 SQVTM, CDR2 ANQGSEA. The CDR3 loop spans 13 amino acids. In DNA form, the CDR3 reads TGCAGCGTAAGGACAGGGGAAAACTATGGCTACACCTTC. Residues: CSVRTGENYGYTF.

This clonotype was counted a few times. The CDR3 region has the DNA TGCGCCAGCAGCCCCCAAGGGGGCTACTACGAGCAGTACTTC. Its translation: CASSPQGGYYEQYF. V is TRBV5-1 and J is TRBJ2-4; 7 bases are a match to TRBD1. Gene TRBJ2-7 matches the end of the DNA better, so the J call may be wrong. Germline V lookup: CDR1 SGHRS, CDR2 YFSETQ. The CDR3 has 14 residues.

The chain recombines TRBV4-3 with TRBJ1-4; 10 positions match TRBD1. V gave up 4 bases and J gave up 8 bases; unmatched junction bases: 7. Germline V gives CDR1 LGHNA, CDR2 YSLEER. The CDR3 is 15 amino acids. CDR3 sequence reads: CASSLGQGGEEKLFF. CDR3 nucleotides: TGCGCCAGCAGCCTAGGACAGGGGGGAGAAGAAAAACTGTTTTTT.

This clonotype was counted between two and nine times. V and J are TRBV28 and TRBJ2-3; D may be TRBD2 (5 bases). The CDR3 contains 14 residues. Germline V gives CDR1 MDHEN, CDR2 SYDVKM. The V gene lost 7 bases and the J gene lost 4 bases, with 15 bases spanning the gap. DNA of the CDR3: TGTGCCAGCATCGCCCGGGGTGGCTCAGATACGCAGTATTTT. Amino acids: CASIARGGSDTQYF.

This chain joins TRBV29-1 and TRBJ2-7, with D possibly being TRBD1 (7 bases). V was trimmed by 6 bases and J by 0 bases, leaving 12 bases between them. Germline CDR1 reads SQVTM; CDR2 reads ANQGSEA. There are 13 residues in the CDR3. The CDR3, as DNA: TGCAGCGTCGCGGGACAGCCCTCCTACGAGCAGTACTTC. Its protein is CSVAGQPSYEQYF.

The DNA of the CDR3 is TGTGCCACCAGCAGAGTAGGAACCGCGGGCGAGCAGTACTTC. Translated, it gives CATSRVGTAGEQYF. This chain connects TRBV15 to TRBJ2-7; D is possibly TRBD2 (5 bases). With 1 base removed from V and 6 bases from J, the gap between germline ends came to 13 bases. The germline V gene encodes CDR1 LNHNV and CDR2 YYDKDF (reference sequence). The CDR3 extends over 14 amino acids.

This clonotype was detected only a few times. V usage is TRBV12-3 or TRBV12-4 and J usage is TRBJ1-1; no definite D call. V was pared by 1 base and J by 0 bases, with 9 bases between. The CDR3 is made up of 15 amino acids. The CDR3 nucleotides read TGTGCCAGCAGTTTAGGGCATGGACTGAACACTGAAGCTTTCTTT. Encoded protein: CASSLGHGLNTEAFF.

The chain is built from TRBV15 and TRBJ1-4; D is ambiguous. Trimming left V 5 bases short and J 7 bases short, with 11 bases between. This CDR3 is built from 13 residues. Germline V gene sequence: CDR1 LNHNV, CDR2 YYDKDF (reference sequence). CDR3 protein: CATSRGMSEKLFF. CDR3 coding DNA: TGTGCCACCAGCCGAGGAATGAGTGAAAAACTGTTTTTT. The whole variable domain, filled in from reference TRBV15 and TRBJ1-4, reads DAMVIQNPRYQVTQFGKPVTLSCSQTLNHNVMYWYQQKSSQAPKLLFHYYDKDFNNEADTPDNFQSRRPNTSFCFLDIRSPGLGDTAMYLCATSRGMSEKLFFGSGTQLSVL.

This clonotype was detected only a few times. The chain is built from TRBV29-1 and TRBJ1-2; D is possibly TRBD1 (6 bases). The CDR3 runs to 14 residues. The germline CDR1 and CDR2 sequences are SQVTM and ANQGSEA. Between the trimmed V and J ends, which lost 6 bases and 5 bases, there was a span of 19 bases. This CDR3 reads CSVDPTGTRYGYTF. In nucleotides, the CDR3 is TGCAGCGTCGACCCAACAGGGACTAGATATGGCTACACCTTC.

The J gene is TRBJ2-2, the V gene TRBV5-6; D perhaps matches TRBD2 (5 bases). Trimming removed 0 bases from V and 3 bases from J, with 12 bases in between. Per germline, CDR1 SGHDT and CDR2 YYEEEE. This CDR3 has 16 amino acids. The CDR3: CASSLDGVGDTGELFF. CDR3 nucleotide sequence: TGTGCCAGCAGCTTGGATGGGGTCGGGGACACCGGGGAGCTGTTTTTT.

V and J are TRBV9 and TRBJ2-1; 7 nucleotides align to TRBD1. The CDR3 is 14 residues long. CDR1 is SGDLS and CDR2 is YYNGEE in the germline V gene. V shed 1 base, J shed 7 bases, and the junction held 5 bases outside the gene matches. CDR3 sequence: CASSVQGVGNEQFF. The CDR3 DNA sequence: TGTGCCAGCAGCGTACAGGGGGTAGGGAATGAGCAGTTCTTC.